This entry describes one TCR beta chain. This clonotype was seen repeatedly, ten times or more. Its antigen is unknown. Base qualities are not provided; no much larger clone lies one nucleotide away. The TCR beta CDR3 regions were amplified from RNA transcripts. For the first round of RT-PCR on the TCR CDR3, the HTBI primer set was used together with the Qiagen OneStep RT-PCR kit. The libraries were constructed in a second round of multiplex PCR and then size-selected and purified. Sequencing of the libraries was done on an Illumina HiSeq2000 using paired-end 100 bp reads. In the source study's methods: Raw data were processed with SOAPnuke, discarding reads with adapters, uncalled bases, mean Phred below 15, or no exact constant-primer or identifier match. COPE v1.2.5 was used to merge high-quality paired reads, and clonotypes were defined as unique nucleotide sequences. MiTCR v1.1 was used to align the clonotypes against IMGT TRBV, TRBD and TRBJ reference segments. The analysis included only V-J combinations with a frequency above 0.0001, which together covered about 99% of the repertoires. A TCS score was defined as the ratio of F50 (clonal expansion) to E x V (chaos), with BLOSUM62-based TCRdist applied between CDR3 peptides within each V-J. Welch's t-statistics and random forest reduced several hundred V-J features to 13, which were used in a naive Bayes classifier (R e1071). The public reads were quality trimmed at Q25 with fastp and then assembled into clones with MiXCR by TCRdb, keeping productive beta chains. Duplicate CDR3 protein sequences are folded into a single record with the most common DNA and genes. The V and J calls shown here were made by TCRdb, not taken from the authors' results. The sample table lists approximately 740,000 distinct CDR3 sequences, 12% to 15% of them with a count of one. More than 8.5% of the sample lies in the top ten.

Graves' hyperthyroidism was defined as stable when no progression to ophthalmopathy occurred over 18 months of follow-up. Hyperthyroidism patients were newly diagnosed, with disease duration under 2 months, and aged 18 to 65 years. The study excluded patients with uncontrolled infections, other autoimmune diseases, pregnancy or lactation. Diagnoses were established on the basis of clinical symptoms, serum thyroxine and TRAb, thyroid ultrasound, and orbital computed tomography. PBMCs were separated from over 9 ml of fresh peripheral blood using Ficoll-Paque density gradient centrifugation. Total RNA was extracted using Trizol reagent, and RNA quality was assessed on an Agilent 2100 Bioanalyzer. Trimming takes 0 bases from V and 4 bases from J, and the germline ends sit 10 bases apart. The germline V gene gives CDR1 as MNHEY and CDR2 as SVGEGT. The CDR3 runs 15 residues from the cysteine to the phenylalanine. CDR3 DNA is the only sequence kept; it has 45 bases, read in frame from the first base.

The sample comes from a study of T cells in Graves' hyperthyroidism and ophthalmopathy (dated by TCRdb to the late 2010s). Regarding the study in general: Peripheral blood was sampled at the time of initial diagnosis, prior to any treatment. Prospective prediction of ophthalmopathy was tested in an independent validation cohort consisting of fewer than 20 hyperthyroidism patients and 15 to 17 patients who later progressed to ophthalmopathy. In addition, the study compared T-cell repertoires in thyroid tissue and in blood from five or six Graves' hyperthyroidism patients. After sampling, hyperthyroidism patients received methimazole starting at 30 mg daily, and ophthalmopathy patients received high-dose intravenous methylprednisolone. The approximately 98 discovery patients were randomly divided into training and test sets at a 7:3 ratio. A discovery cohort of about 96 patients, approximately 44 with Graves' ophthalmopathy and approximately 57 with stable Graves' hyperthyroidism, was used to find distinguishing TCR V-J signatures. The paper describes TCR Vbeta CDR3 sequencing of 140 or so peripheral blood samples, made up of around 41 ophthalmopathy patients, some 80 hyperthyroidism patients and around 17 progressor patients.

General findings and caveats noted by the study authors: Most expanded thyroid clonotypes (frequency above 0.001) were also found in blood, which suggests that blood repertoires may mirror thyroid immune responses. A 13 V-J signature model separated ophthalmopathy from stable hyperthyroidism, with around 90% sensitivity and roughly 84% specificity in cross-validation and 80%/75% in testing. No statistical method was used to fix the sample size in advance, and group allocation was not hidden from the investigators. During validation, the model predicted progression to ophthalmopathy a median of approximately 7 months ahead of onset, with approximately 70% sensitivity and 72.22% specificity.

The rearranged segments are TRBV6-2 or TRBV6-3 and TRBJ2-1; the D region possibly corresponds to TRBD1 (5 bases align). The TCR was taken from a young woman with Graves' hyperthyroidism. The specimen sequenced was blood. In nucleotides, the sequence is TGTGCCAGCAGTTACTCGACGCCAGGGTACAATGAGCAGTTCTTC. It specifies CASSYSTPGYNEQFF.